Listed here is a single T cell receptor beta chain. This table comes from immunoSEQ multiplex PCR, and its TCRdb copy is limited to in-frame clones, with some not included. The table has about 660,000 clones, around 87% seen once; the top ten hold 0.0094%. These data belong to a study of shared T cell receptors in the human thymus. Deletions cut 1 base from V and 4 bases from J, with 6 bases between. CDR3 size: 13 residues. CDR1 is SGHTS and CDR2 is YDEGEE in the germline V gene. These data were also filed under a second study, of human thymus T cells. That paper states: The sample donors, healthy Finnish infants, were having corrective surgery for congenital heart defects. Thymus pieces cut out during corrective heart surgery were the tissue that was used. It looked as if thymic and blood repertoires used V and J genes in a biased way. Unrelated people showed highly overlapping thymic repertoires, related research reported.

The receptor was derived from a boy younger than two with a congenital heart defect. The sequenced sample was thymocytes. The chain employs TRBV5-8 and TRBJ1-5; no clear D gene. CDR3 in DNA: TGTGCCAGCAGCTTGTTGGCAAATCAGCCCCAGCATTTT. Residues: CASSLLANQPQHF. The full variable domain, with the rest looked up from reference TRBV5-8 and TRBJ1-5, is EAGVTQSPTHLIKTRGQQATLRCSPISGHTSVYWYQQALGLGLQFLLWYDEGEERNRGNFPPRFSGRQFPNYSSELNVNALELEDSALYLCASSLLANQPQHFGDGTRLSIL.